This TCR beta chain emerged from a study of cytomegalovirus exposure and HLA in healthy donors. Study overall: A prior study identified some 100 million unique TCR beta sequences from 150 million to 200 million T cells. Of approximately 400 genotyped donors, roughly 86% clustered with self-reported Caucasian donors.

This clone was counted only a few times. Its target is unknown. CDR1 is SNHLY, CDR2 FYNNEI, per germline. Trimming cost V 4 bases and J 1 base, with 17 bases left between them. The CDR3 sequence is 17 residues long. 60 Vbeta and 13 Jbeta primers were used in PCR. Here immunoSEQ multiplex PCR was the method, and the copy in TCRdb shows in-frame clones only, minus some. The sample holds 100,000 to 150,000 clones; 55% to 75% are singletons and the top ten take approximately 4.2%. Study results and caveats: Some V segments (TRBV6-2 and TRBV6-3 among them) were excluded as indistinguishable. In an earlier analysis, most TCR beta V segments were productive about 87% or about 30% of the time.

The clonotype was recovered from a man aged 45-65 years in good health and CMV-seropositive. This rearrangement joins TRBV2 to TRBJ1-5; perhaps TRBD1 as D (5 bases). The sample consisted of PBMCs. The CDR3 nucleotides are TGTGCCAGCAGTGTAAAGGACACGGGTATGAGCAATCAGCCCCAGCATTTT. Protein product: CASSVKDTGMSNQPQHF.